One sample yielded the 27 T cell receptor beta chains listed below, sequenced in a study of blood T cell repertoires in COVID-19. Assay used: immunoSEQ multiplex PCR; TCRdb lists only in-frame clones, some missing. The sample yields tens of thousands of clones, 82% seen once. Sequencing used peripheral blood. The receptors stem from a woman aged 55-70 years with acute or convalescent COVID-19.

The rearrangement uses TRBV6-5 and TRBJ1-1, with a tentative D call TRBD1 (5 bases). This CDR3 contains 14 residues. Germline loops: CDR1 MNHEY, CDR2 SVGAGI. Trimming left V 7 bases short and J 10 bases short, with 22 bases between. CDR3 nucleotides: TGTGCCAGCACCCGTGGAAGCACCACGGGGGGAGCTTTCTTT. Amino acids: CASTRGSTTGGAFF.

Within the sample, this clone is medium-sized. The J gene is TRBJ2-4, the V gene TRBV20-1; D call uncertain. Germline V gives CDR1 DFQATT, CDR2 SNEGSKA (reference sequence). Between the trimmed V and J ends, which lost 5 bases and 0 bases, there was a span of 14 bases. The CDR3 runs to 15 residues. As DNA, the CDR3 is TGCAGTGCTGGTGCACCCCTAGAAGCCAAAAACATTCAGTACTTC. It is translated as CSAGAPLEAKNIQYF.

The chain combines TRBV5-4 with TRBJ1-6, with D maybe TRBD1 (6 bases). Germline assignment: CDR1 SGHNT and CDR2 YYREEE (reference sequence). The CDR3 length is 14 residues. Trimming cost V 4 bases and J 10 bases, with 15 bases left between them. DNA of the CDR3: TGTGCCAGCAGCGCTAGACAGGCTAGGTCACCCCTCCACTTT. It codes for CASSARQARSPLHF.

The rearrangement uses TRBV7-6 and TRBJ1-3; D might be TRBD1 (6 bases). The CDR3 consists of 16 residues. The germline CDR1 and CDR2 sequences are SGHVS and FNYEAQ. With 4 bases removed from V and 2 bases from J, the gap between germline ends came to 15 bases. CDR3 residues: CASSSYRESPGNTIYF. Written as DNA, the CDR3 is TGTGCCAGCAGCTCATACAGGGAATCCCCTGGAAACACCATATATTTT. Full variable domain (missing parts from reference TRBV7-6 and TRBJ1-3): GAGVSQSPRYKVTKRGQDVALRCDPISGHVSLYWYRQALGQGPEFLTYFNYEAQQDKSGLPNDRFSAERPEGSISTLTIQRTEQRDSAMYRCASSSYRESPGNTIYFGEGSWLTVV.

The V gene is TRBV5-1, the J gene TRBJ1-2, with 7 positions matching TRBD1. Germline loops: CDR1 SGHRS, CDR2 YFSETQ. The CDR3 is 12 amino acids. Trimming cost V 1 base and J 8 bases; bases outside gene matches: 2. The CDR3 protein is CASSLNRGGYTF. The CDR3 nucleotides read TGCGCCAGCAGCTTGAACAGGGGCGGCTACACCTTC.

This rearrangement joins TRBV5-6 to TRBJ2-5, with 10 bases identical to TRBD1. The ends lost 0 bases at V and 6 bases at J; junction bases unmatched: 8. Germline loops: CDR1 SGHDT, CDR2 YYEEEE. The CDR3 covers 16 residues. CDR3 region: CASSLGGWDRGQTQYF. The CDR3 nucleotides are TGTGCCAGCAGCTTGGGGGGCTGGGACAGGGGTCAGACCCAGTACTTC.

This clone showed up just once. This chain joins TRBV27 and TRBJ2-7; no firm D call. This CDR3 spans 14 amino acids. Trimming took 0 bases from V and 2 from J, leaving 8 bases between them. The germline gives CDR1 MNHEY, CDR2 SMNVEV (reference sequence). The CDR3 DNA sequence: TGTGCCAGCAGTTTATCCGGGTCCGCCTACGAGCAGTACTTC. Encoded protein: CASSLSGSAYEQYF.

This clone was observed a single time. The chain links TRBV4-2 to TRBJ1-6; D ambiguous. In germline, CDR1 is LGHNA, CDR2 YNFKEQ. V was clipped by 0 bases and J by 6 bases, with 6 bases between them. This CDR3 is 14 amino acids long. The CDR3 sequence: CASSQDRGNSPLHF. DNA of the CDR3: TGTGCCAGCAGCCAAGATCGAGGTAATTCACCCCTCCACTTT.

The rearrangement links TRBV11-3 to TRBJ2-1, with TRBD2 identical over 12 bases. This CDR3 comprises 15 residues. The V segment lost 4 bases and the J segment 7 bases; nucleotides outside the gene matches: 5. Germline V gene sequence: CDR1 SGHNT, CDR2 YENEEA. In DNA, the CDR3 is TGTGCCAGCAGCTCTCGACTAGCGGGGGCGAATGAGCAGTTCTTC. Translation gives CASSSRLAGANEQFF.

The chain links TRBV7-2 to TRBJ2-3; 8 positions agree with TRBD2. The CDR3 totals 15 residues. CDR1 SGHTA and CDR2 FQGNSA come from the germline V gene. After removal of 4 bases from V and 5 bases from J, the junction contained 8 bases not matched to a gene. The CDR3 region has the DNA TGTGCCAGCAGCTATAGCCGGGGGGGCATAGATACGCAGTATTTT. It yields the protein CASSYSRGGIDTQYF.

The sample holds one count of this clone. The CDR3 sequence is CASSYSGGYGYTF. The CDR3 DNA reads TGTGCCAGCAGTTATAGCGGGGGGTATGGCTACACCTTC. This rearrangement joins TRBV6-6 to TRBJ1-2; the D gene is possibly TRBD1 (5 bases). Germline-derived CDR1 and CDR2 are MNHNY and SVGAGI (reference sequence). The CDR3 runs to 13 residues. V lost 3 bases and J 5 bases, leaving 10 bases between the germline ends.

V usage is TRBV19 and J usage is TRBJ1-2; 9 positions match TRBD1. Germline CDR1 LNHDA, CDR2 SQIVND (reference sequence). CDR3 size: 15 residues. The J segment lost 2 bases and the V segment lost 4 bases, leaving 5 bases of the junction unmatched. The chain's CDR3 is CASSTQGASNYGYTF. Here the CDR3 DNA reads TGTGCCAGTAGTACACAGGGGGCCAGCAACTATGGCTACACCTTC.

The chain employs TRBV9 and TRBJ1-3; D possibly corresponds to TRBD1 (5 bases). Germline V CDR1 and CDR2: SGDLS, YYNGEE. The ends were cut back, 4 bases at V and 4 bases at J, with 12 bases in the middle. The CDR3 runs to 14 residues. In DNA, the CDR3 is TGTGCCAGCAGCTCGAATCACAGGGGAAACACCATATATTTT. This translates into CASSSNHRGNTIYF.

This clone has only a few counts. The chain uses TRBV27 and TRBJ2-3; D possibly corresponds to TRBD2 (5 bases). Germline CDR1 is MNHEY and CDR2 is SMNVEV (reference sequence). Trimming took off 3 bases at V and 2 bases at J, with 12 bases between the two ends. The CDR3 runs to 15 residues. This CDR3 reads CASSFSGENTDTQYF. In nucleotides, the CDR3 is TGTGCCAGCAGTTTTTCCGGGGAAAACACAGATACGCAGTATTTT.

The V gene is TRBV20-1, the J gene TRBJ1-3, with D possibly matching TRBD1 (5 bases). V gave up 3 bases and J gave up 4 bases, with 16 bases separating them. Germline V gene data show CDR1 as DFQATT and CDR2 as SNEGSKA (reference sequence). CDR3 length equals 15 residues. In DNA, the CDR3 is TGCAGTGCTAGTCGGGGGGTGTCGGCCGGAAACACCATATATTTT. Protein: CSASRGVSAGNTIYF.

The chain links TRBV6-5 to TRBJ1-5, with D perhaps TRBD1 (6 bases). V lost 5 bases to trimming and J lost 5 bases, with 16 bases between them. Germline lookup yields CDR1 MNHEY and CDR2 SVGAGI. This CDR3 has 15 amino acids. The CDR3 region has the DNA TGTGCCAGCAGTCCCTCGGGGGGGCCCTATCAGCCCCAGCATTTT. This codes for CASSPSGGPYQPQHF.

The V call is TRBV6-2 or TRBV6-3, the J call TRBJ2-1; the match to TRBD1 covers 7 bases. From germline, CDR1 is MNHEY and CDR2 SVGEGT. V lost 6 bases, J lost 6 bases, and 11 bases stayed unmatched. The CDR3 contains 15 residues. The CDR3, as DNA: TGTGCCAGCAGCCGTCCCGGGACAGTCGGCAATGAGCAGTTCTTC. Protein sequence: CASSRPGTVGNEQFF.

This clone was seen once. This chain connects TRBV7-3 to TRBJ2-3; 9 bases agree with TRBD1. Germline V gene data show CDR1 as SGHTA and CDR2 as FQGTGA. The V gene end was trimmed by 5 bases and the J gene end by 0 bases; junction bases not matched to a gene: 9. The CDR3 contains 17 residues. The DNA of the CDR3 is TGTGCCAGCAGCCTGGGACAGGGAGATTCTAGCACAGATACGCAGTATTTT. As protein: CASSLGQGDSSTDTQYF.

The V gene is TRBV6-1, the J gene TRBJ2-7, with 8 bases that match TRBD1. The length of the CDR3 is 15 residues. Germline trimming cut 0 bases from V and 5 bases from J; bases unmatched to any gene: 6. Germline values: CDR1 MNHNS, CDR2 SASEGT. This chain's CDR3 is CASSEAGDRGDEQYF. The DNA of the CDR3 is TGTGCCAGCAGTGAAGCGGGTGACAGGGGCGACGAGCAGTACTTC.

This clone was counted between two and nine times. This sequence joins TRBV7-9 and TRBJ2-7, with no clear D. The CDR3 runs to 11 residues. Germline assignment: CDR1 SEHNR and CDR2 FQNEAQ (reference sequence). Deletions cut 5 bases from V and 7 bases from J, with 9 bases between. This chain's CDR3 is CASSPPEEQYF. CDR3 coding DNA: TGTGCCAGCAGCCCCCCTGAGGAGCAGTACTTC.

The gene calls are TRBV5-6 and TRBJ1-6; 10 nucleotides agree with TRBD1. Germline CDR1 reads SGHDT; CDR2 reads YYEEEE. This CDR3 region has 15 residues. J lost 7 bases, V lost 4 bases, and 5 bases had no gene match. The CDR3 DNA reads TGTGCCAGCAGCCTGGGACAGGGGAGAAATTCACCCCTCCACTTT. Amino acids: CASSLGQGRNSPLHF. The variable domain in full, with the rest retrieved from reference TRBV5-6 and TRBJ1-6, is DAGVTQSPTHLIKTRGQQVTLRCSPKSGHDTVSWYQQALGQGPQFIFQYYEEEERQRGNFPDRFSGHQFPNYSSELNVNALLLGDSALYLCASSLGQGRNSPLHFGNGTRLTVT.

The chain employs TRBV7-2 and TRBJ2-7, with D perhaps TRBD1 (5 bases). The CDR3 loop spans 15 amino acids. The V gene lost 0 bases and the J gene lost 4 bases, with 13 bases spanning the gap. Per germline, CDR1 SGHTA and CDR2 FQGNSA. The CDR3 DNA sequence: TGTGCCAGCAGCTTAGCGGGTGACAGTGCGTACGAGCAGTACTTC. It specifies CASSLAGDSAYEQYF.

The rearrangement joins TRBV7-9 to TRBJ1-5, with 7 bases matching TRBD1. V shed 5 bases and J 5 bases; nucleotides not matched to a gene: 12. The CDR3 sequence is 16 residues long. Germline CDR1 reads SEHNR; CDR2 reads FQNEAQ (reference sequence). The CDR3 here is CASSAAPGGLDQPQHF. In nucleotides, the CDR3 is TGTGCCAGCAGCGCGGCCCCAGGGGGGCTCGATCAGCCCCAGCATTTT.

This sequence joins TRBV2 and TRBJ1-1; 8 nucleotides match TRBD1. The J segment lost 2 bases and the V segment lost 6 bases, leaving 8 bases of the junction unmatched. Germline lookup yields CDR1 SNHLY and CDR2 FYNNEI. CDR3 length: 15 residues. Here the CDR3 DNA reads TGTGCCAGCAGCCGGGACAGGAACCCAAACACTGAAGCTTTCTTT. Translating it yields CASSRDRNPNTEAFF. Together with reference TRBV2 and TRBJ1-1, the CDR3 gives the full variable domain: EPEVTQTPSHQVTQMGQEVILRCVPISNHLYFYWYRQILGQKVEFLVSFYNNEISEKSEIFDDQFSVERPDGSNFTLKIRSTKLEDSAMYFCASSRDRNPNTEAFFGQGTRLTVV.

DNA of the CDR3: TGCAGCGTTGAAGCGGGGAGTGAGCAGTTCTTC. Its protein is CSVEAGSEQFF. The chain combines TRBV29-1 with TRBJ2-1; D is possibly TRBD2 (5 bases). Trimming removed 1 base at V and 9 bases at J, with 7 bases between. Germline assignment: CDR1 SQVTM and CDR2 ANQGSEA. This CDR3 is built from 11 residues.

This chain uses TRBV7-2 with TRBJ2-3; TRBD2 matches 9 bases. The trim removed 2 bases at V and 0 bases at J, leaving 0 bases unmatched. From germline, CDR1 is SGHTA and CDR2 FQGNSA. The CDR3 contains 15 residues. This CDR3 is CASSLSGGSTDTQYF. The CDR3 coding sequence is TGTGCCAGCAGCTTAAGCGGGGGGAGCACAGATACGCAGTATTTT. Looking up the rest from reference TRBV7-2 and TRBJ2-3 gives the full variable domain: GAGVSQSPSNKVTEKGKDVELRCDPISGHTALYWYRQSLGQGLEFLIYFQGNSAPDKSGLPSDRFSAERTGGSVSTLTIQRTQQEDSAVYLCASSLSGGSTDTQYFGPGTRLTVL.

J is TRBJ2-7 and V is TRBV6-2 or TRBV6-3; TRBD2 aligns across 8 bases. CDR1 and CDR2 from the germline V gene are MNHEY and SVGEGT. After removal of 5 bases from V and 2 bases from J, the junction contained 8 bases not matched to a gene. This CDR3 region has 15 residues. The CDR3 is CASSPPKAGAYEQYF. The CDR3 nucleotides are TGTGCCAGCAGTCCGCCCAAAGCGGGAGCCTACGAGCAGTACTTC.